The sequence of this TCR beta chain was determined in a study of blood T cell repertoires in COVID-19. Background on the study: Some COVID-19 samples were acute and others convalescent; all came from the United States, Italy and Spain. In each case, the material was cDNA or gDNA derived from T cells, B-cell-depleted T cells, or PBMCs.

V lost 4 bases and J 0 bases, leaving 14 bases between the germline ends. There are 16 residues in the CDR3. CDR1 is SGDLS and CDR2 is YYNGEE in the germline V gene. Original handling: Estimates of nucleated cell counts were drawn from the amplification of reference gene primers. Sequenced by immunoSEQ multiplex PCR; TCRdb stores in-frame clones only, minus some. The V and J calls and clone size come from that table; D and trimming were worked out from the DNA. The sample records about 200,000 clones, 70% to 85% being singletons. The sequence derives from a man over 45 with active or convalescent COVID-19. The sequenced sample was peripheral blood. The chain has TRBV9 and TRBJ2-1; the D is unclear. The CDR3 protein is CASSLDPRSSYNEQFF. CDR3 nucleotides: TGTGCCAGCAGCCTTGACCCGAGGAGCTCCTACAATGAGCAGTTCTTC.